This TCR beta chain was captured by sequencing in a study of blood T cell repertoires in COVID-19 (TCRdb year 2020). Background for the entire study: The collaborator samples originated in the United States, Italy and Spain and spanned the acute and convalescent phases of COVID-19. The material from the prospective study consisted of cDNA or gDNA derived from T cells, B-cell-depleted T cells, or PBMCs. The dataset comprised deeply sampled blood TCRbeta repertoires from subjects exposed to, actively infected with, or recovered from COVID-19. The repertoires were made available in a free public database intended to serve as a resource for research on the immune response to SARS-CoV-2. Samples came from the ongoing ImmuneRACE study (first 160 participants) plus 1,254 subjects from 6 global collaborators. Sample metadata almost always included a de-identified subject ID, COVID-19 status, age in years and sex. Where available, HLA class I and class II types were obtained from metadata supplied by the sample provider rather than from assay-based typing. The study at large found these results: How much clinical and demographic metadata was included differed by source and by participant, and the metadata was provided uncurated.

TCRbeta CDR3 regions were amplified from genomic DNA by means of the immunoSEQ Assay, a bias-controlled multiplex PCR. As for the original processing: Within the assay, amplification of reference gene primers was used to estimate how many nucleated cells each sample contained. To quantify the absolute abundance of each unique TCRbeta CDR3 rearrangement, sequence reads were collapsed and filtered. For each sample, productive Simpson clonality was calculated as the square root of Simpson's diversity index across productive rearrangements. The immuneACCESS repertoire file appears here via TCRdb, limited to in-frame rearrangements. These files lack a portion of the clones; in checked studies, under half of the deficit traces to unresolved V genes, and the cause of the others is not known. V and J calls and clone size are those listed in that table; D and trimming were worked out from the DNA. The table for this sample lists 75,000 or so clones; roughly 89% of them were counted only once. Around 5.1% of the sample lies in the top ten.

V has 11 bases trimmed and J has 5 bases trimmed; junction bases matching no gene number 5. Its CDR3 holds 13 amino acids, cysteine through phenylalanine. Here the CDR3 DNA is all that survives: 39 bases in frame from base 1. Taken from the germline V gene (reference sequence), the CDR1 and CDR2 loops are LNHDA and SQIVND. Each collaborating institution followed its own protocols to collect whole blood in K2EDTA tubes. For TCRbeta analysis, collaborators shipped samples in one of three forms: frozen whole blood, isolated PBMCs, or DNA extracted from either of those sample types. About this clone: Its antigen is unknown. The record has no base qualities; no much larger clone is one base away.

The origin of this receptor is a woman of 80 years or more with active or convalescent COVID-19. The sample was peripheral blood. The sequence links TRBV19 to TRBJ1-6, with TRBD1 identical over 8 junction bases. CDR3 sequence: CASGTGDNSPLHF. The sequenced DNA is TGTGCCTCAGGGACAGGAGATAATTCACCCCTCCACTTT.